Listed below are T cell receptor beta chains from one sample, sequenced in a study of sequential checkpoint blockade in melanoma. Generated by immunoSEQ multiplex PCR, the TCRdb table keeps only in-frame clones and is missing some. The sample carries about 9,300 clones, 25% to 30% recorded once. The sample consisted of tumor tissue (inferred from file names), taken from a patient given nivolumab and ipilimumab in sequence. The receptor source for this set is a human donor with melanoma. CDR3s include the opening cysteine and the closing phenylalanine or tryptophan. D genes are given only for firm matches. Only some rows state a clone size, as once, few, many or a class for expanded clones.

j_call v_call clone_size d_call cdr3_aa cdr3_nt
TRBJ1-6 TRBV9 many - CASSVAGYNSPLHF TGTGCCAGCAGCGTAGCAGGGTATAATTCACCCCTCCACTTT
TRBJ2-3 TRBV5-1 - TRBD1 CASRVGQVGTDTQYF TGCGCCAGCAGGGTTGGACAGGTGGGCACAGATACGCAGTATTTT
TRBJ1-5 TRBV6-8 medium-sized TRBD1 CASRDRGSNQPQHF TGTGCCAGCAGAGACAGGGGAAGCAATCAGCCCCAGCATTTT
TRBJ2-6 TRBV11-3 few - CASSLFTGANVLTF TGTGCCAGCAGCCTTTTTACTGGGGCCAACGTCCTGACTTTC
TRBJ1-2 TRBV11-3 many - CASSLARENYGYTF TGTGCCAGCAGCCTCGCCAGGGAAAACTATGGCTACACCTTC
TRBJ1-5 TRBV23-1 few - CASSQDPSQPQHF TGCGCCAGCAGCCAAGATCCTAGTCAGCCCCAGCATTTT
TRBJ1-3 TRBV11-3 - - CASSHLVRDNSGNTIYF TGTGCCAGCAGCCACCTAGTTAGGGACAACTCTGGAAACACCATATATTTT
TRBJ2-4 TRBV15 few - CATSIAGEGNIQYF TGTGCCACCAGCATCGCAGGGGAGGGTAACATTCAGTACTTC
TRBJ1-1 TRBV9 - - CASNQGGMNTEAFF TGTGCCAGCAATCAGGGCGGGATGAACACTGAAGCTTTCTTT
TRBJ1-3 TRBV11-3 - - CASSLAHGLGNTIYF TGTGCCAGCAGCTTGGCCCACGGTCTTGGAAACACCATATATTTT
TRBJ1-1 TRBV6-8 - - CASSYGGAMNTEAFF TGTGCCAGCAGTTACGGGGGGGCCATGAACACTGAAGCTTTCTTT
TRBJ1-5 TRBV6-8 few - CASSPWESYQPQHF TGTGCCAGCAGTCCTTGGGAATCCTATCAGCCCCAGCATTTT
TRBJ1-2 TRBV29-1 - TRBD1 CSVLTQDRGNNGYTF TGCAGCGTCCTTACCCAGGACAGGGGGAATAATGGCTACACCTTC
TRBJ1-2 TRBV28 few TRBD1 CASSLNSGTDYTF TGTGCCAGCAGTTTAAATTCCGGGACAGACTACACCTTC
TRBJ1-2 TRBV9 few TRBD1 CASSVGTGEYYGYTF TGTGCCAGCAGCGTTGGGACAGGGGAGTACTATGGCTACACCTTC
TRBJ1-1 TRBV7-6 few - CASSSRGGGFPSGTEAFF TGTGCCAGCAGCTCCCGCGGGGGGGGGTTTCCGTCAGGCACTGAAGCTTTCTTT
TRBJ1-2 TRBV12-5 - TRBD1 CASGLPGQVYGYTF TGTGCTAGTGGTTTGCCAGGACAGGTCTATGGCTACACCTTC
TRBJ2-3 TRBV13 many TRBD2 CASSLELAADTQYF TGTGCCAGCAGCTTAGAACTAGCGGCAGATACGCAGTATTTT
TRBJ1-5 TRBV11-3 many - CASSTEGEGRTYQPQHF TGTGCCAGCAGCACCGAGGGTGAGGGGAGGACATATCAGCCCCAGCATTTT
TRBJ2-3 TRBV6-8 few - CASSYSTISTDTQYF TGTGCCAGCAGTTACTCGACTATTAGCACAGATACGCAGTATTTT
TRBJ2-1 TRBV6-8 many TRBD2 CASSESSGGASGEQFF TGTGCCAGCAGCGAATCTAGCGGGGGGGCTTCTGGTGAGCAGTTCTTC
TRBJ1-6 TRBV6-8 few - CASSYSETGNSPLHF TGTGCCAGCAGTTATTCCGAGACCGGTAATTCACCCCTCCACTTT
TRBJ1-2 TRBV18 - TRBD1 CASSQGQGAAYGYTF TGTGCCAGCTCACAAGGACAGGGGGCCGCCTATGGCTACACCTTC
TRBJ1-4 TRBV11-3 - - CASSLGRPNEKLFF TGTGCCAGCAGCTTGGGACGGCCTAATGAAAAACTGTTTTTT
TRBJ2-3 TRBV7-6 - TRBD1 CASRPGQGTDTQYF TGTGCCAGCAGACCCGGACAGGGTACAGATACGCAGTATTTT
TRBJ1-1 TRBV18 - - CASSPASSLNTEAFF TGTGCCAGCTCACCCGCCAGCAGCCTGAACACTGAAGCTTTCTTT
TRBJ1-2 TRBV15 - - CATSREWRAGYNYGYTF TGTGCCACCAGCAGAGAATGGAGGGCAGGGTATAACTATGGCTACACCTTC
TRBJ1-5 TRBV6-8 few - CASSYAFNQPQHF TGTGCCAGCAGTTACGCATTTAATCAGCCCCAGCATTTT
TRBJ1-6 TRBV6-8 few TRBD1 CASGTVYSPLHF TGTGCCAGCGGGACAGTCTATTCACCCCTCCACTTT
TRBJ1-3 TRBV6-8 many - CASSELLVGASSGNTIYF TGTGCCAGCAGTGAGCTTCTCGTGGGGGCCAGCTCTGGAAACACCATATATTTT
TRBJ2-7 TRBV19 - TRBD2 CASSIIPGGSSYEQYF TGTGCCAGTAGTATTATTCCGGGGGGAAGCTCCTACGAGCAGTACTTC
TRBJ1-3 TRBV2 few - CASNLDSASGNTIYF TGTGCCAGCAACCTGGACAGCGCCTCTGGAAACACCATATATTTT
TRBJ1-5 TRBV11-3 few TRBD1 CASSLRQGRNQPQHF TGTGCCAGCAGCCTTCGACAGGGGCGCAATCAGCCCCAGCATTTT
TRBJ2-3 TRBV18 few - CASTTTDFYRDTQYF TGTGCCAGCACGACGACAGACTTCTACAGAGATACGCAGTATTTT